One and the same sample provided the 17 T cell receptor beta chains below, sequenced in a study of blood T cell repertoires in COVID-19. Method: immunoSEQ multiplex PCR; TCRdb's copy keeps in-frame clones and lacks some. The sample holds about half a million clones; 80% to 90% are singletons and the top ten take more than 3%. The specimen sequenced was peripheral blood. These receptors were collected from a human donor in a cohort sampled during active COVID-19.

CDR3 protein: CASSLGHAYNEQFF. Here the CDR3 DNA reads TGTGCCAGCAGCTTAGGGCATGCCTACAATGAGCAGTTCTTC. The chain carries TRBV11-2 and TRBJ2-1; D remains unclear. Trimming shortened V by 1 base and J by 2 bases, and 6 bases separated the two germline ends. The CDR3 is 14 residues long. Germline CDR1 reads SGHAT; CDR2 reads FQNNGV.

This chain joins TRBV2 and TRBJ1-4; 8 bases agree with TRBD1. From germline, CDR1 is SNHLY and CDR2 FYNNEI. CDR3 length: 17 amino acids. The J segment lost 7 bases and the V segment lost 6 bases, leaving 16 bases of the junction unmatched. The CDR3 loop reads CASRSTGGMFTGEKLFF. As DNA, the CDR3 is TGTGCCAGCAGGAGCACAGGGGGAATGTTCACCGGTGAAAAACTGTTTTTT.

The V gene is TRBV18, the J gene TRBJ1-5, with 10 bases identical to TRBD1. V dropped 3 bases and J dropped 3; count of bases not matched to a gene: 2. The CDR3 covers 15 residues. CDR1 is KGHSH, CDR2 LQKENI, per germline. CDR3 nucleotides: TGTGCCAGCTCACCGGGGACAGGGGACAATCAGCCCCAGCATTTT. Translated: CASSPGTGDNQPQHF. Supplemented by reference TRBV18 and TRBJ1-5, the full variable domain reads NAGVMQNPRHLVRRRGQEARLRCSPMKGHSHVYWYRQLPEEGLKFMVYLQKENIIDESGMPKERFSAEFPKEGPSILRIQQVVRGDSAAYFCASSPGTGDNQPQHFGDGTRLSIL.

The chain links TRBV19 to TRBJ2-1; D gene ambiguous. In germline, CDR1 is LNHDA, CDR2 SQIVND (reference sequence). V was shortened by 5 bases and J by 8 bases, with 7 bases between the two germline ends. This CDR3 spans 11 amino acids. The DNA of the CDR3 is TGTGCCAGTAGTGCGGAGTATGAGCAGTTCTTC. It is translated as CASSAEYEQFF.

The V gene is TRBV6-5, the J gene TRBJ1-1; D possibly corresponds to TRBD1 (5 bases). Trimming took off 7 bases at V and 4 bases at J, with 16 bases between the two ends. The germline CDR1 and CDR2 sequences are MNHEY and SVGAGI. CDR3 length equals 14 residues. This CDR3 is CASNSGTAGTEAFF. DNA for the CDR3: TGTGCCAGCAACTCGGGGACTGCGGGCACTGAAGCTTTCTTT.

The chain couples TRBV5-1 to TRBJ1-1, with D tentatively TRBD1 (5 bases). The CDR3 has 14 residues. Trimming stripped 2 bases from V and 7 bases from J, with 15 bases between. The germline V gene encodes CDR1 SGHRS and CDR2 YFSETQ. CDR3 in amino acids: CASSFGGYASEAFF. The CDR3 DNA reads TGCGCCAGCAGCTTCGGGGGGTACGCGAGTGAAGCTTTCTTT.

The chain's CDR3 is CASSLGQDAYYNEQFF. In DNA form, the CDR3 reads TGTGCCAGTAGTTTAGGACAGGACGCCTACTACAATGAGCAGTTCTTC. The V and J genes are TRBV19 and TRBJ2-1; TRBD1 matches 7 bases. Germline CDR1 and CDR2: LNHDA and SQIVND (reference sequence). This CDR3 is 16 amino acids long. After removal of 5 bases from V and 3 bases from J, the junction contained 10 bases not matched to a gene.

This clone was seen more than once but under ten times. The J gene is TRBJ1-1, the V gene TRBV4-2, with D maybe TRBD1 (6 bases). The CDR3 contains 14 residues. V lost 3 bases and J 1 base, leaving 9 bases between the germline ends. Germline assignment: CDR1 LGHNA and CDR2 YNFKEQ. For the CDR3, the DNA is TGTGCCAGCAGCCACGGGACATCGAACACTGAAGCTTTCTTT. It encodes CASSHGTSNTEAFF.

The CDR3 loop is CASSQDELAGAYEQYF. In DNA, the CDR3 is TGTGCCAGCAGCCAAGATGAACTAGCGGGAGCCTACGAGCAGTACTTC. This chain connects TRBV4-2 to TRBJ2-7, with TRBD2 identical over 11 bases. The CDR3 length is 16 residues. CDR1 and CDR2 (germline): LGHNA, YNFKEQ. After removal of 0 bases from V and 2 bases from J, the junction contained 3 bases not matched to a gene.

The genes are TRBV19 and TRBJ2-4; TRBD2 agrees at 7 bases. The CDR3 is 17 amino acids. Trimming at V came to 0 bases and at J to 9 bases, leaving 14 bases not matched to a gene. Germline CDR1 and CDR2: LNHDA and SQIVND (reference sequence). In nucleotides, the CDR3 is TGTGCCAGTAGTATAGATCTATGGGGGGGTTCGGTGGCCATTCAGTACTTC. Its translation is CASSIDLWGGSVAIQYF.

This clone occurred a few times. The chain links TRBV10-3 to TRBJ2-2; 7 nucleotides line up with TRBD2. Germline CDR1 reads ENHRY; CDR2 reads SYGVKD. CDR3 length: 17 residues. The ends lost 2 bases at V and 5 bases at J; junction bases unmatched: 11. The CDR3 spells CAISEPGLADQTGELFF. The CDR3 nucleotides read TGTGCCATCAGTGAGCCCGGCCTAGCGGATCAGACCGGGGAGCTGTTTTTT.

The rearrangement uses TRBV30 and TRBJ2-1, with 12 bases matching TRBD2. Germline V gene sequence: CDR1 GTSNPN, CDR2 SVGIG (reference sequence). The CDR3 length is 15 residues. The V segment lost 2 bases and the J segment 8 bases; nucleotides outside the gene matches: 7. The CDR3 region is CAWSRLAGAIDEQFF. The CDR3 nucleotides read TGTGCCTGGAGTAGACTAGCGGGAGCTATCGATGAGCAGTTCTTC.

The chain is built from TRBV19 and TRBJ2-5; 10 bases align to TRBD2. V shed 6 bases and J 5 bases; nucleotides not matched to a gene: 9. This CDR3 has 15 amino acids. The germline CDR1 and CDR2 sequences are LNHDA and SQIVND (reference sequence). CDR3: CASSKRLAGEETQYF. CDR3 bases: TGTGCCAGTAGCAAACGCCTAGCGGGGGAGGAGACCCAGTACTTC.

CDR3 DNA: TGTGCCAGTAGTATAGATGAGACTCGCCAGTACTTC. Its protein product is CASSIDETRQYF. J is TRBJ2-7 and V is TRBV19; D is unclear. This CDR3 has 12 residues. V dropped 0 bases and J dropped 10 bases, with 10 bases sitting between them. The V gene's germline CDR1 is LNHDA and CDR2 SQIVND (reference sequence).

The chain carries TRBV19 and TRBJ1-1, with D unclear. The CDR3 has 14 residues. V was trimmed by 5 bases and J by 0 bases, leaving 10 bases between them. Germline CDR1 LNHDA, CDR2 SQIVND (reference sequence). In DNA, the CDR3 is TGTGCCAGTAGTCTCGGACTGATGAACACTGAAGCTTTCTTT. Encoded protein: CASSLGLMNTEAFF.

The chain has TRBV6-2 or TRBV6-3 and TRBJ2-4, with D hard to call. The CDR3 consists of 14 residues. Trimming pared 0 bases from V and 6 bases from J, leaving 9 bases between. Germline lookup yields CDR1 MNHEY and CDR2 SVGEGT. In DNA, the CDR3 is TGTGCCAGCAGTTACTCGGTCGCGAGAAACATTCAGTACTTC. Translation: CASSYSVARNIQYF.

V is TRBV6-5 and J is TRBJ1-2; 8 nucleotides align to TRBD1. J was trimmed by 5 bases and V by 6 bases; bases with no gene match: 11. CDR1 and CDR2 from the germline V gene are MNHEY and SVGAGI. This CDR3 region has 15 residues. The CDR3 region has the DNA TGTGCCAGCAGCACAGGGGGGACAGCCACATATGGCTACACCTTC. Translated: CASSTGGTATYGYTF.